One sample yielded the 20 T cell receptor beta chains listed below, sequenced in a study of identical twins. One entry per CDR3 protein, called by TCRdb with MiXCR from the 5' RACE reads. The sample has approximately 1.8 million distinct CDR3 sequences, roughly 35% seen once. Sequencing was carried out using cord blood. The receptors here all came from a newborn girl in good health.

This chain connects TRBV11-2 to TRBJ2-2; D not resolved. CDR3 length equals 14 residues. Germline CDR1 and CDR2: SGHAT and FQNNGV. V lost 1 base and J 8 bases, leaving 11 bases between the germline ends. In nucleotides, the CDR3 is TGTGCCAGCAGCTTAGTTCCAGGTCGTGGGGAGCTGTTTTTT. Amino acid sequence: CASSLVPGRGELFF. The whole variable domain, filled in from reference TRBV11-2 and TRBJ2-2, reads EAGVAQSPRYKIIEKRQSVAFWCNPISGHATLYWYQQILGQGPKLLIQFQNNGVVDDSQLPKDRFSAERLKGVDSTLKIQPAKLEDSAVYLCASSLVPGRGELFFGEGSRLTVL.

The CDR3 region has the DNA TGCAGTGCTATTAGGGGACCCACACAAGGCGAGCAGTACTTC. It is translated as CSAIRGPTQGEQYF. V gene TRBV20-1 combines with J gene TRBJ2-7; D assignment may be TRBD1 or TRBD2 (5 bases each). Germline CDR1 DFQATT, CDR2 SNEGSKA (reference sequence). This CDR3 spans 14 amino acids. Between the trimmed V and J ends, which lost 4 bases and 6 bases, there was a span of 19 bases.

This clonotype was detected only a few times. This rearrangement joins TRBV4-2 to TRBJ1-6; D not resolved. CDR1 is LGHNA, CDR2 YNFKEQ, per germline. Trimming removed 0 bases from V and 6 bases from J, with 9 bases in between. The CDR3 is made up of 15 amino acids. The CDR3 sequence is CASSQELFVNSPLHF. Here the CDR3 DNA reads TGTGCCAGCAGCCAAGAATTATTCGTTAATTCACCCCTCCACTTT.

In its sample, this clonotype was seen once. The chain recombines TRBV4-2 with TRBJ2-4; D gene uncertain. The DNA end is more similar to TRBJ2-5, so the J call may be wrong. Per the germline V gene, CDR1 is LGHNA and CDR2 is YNFKEQ. CDR3 length equals 15 residues. CDR3 residues: CASSQVVVGHETQYF. DNA of the CDR3: TGTGCCAGCAGCCAAGTGGTAGTCGGCCATGAGACCCAGTACTTC.

This chain uses TRBV2 with TRBJ1-5; 10 bases fit TRBD1. CDR3 length: 15 amino acids. From germline, CDR1 is SNHLY and CDR2 FYNNEI. V shed 10 bases, J shed 7 bases, and the junction held 13 bases outside the gene matches. The CDR3: CATSPRTGGEQPQHF. The CDR3 bases are TGTGCCACATCGCCCCGGACAGGGGGGGAGCAGCCCCAGCATTTT.

The V call is TRBV7-2, the J call TRBJ2-7; the D gene is possibly TRBD2 (5 bases). With 5 bases removed from V and 5 bases from J, the gap between germline ends came to 13 bases. CDR3 length equals 13 residues. Germline V CDR1 and CDR2: SGHTA, FQGNSA. The CDR3 spells CASSPPGVDEQYF. CDR3 DNA sequence: TGTGCCAGCAGCCCACCCGGGGTTGACGAGCAGTACTTC. Full variable domain (rest looked up from reference TRBV7-2 and TRBJ2-7): GAGVSQSPSNKVTEKGKDVELRCDPISGHTALYWYRQSLGQGLEFLIYFQGNSAPDKSGLPSDRFSAERTGGSVSTLTIQRTQQEDSAVYLCASSPPGVDEQYFGPGTRLTVT.

In the case of this clonotype: An end of the junction does not agree with germline; a read error may underlie this. The chain links TRBV6-1 to TRBJ2-7; a possible D gene is TRBD1 (5 bases). This CDR3 has 15 amino acids. Germline V CDR1 and CDR2: MNHNS, SASEGT. CDR3 loop: CASSEALNRGYGQYF. CDR3 DNA sequence: TGTGCCAGCAGTGAAGCGCTTAATAGGGGCTACGGGCAGTACTTC.

This clonotype was counted only a few times. The J gene is TRBJ1-5, the V gene TRBV2; 7 positions agree with TRBD1. This CDR3 has 17 residues. J gave up 0 bases and V 5 bases, and 10 bases lay outside the gene matches. In germline, CDR1 is SNHLY, CDR2 FYNNEI. This CDR3 reads CASSTGAAGYSNQPQHF. CDR3 nucleotides: TGTGCCAGCAGTACAGGGGCGGCGGGGTATAGCAATCAGCCCCAGCATTTT.

V and J are TRBV10-2 and TRBJ1-1; D remains ambiguous. The CDR3 length is 14 residues. Germline V gives CDR1 WSHSY, CDR2 SAAADI. Deletions cut 0 bases from V and 2 bases from J, with 7 bases between. CDR3 loop: CASSESMSNTEAFF. In DNA, the CDR3 is TGCGCCAGCAGTGAGTCGATGAGTAACACTGAAGCTTTCTTT.

This sequence joins TRBV10-3 and TRBJ2-3; no clear D gene. CDR1 and CDR2 from the germline V gene are ENHRY and SYGVKD. This CDR3 is built from 13 residues. V gave up 3 bases and J gave up 4 bases, with 8 bases separating them. CDR3: CAISDLIADTQYF. In DNA, the CDR3 is TGTGCCATCAGTGACCTAATCGCAGATACGCAGTATTTT.

This clonotype is a singleton in its sample. The chain is built from TRBV20-1 and TRBJ1-4, with D unresolved. CDR3 size: 13 residues. Trimming took 6 bases from V and 8 from J, leaving 16 bases between them. CDR1 is DFQATT and CDR2 is SNEGSKA in the germline V gene (reference sequence). CDR3 region: CSADRHLGEKLFF. The CDR3 region has the DNA TGCAGTGCGGATCGACATCTCGGGGAAAAACTGTTTTTT.

In its sample, this clonotype was seen a few times. The chain uses TRBV12-3 or TRBV12-4 and TRBJ2-3; 8 bases agree with TRBD2. This CDR3 has 15 amino acids. V dropped 5 bases and J dropped 7; count of bases not matched to a gene: 11. CDR3 region: CASSLTSGVPHTQYF. The CDR3 DNA sequence: TGTGCCAGCAGTCTAACTAGCGGTGTCCCCCATACGCAGTATTTT.

The table lists this clonotype with a few counts. The CDR3 DNA reads TGTGCCACCAGTGCCGGGAAGGGCCCCACAGATACGCAGTATTTT. The encoded protein is CATSAGKGPTDTQYF. The chain joins TRBV24-1 to TRBJ2-3; D is perhaps TRBD2 (5 bases). Between the trimmed V and J ends, which lost 5 bases and 2 bases, there was a span of 13 bases. The CDR3 totals 15 residues. Germline V gene data show CDR1 as KGHDR and CDR2 as SFDVKD.

This clonotype showed up just a few times. The CDR3 sequence is CASSLRGRVYEQYF. CDR3 bases: TGTGCCAGCAGTTTGAGGGGGCGCGTATACGAGCAGTACTTC. This chain connects TRBV28 to TRBJ2-7; 7 positions match TRBD1. J gave up 4 bases and V 3 bases, and 6 bases lay outside the gene matches. The CDR3 length is 14 residues. Germline V gene lookup returns CDR1 MDHEN and CDR2 SYDVKM.

This clonotype was observed a handful of times. J is TRBJ2-4 and V is TRBV24-1, with 12 bases fitting TRBD2. The germline V gene encodes CDR1 KGHDR and CDR2 SFDVKD. Trimming at V came to 2 bases and at J to 1 base, leaving 2 bases not matched to a gene. CDR3 length: 17 residues. The CDR3 bases are TGTGCCACCAGTGATTCGACTAGCGGGAGTGCCAAAAACATTCAGTACTTC. This sequence encodes CATSDSTSGSAKNIQYF.

This clonotype was counted many times. V and J are TRBV2 and TRBJ2-7; D is unclear. Germline assignment: CDR1 SNHLY and CDR2 FYNNEI. This CDR3 has 15 residues. V was clipped by 0 bases and J by 7 bases, with 16 bases between them. The DNA of the CDR3 is TGTGCCAGCAGTGAAGCGCTTCTGATACTTCGGGAGCAGTACTTC. Residues: CASSEALLILREQYF. The variable domain in full, completed from reference TRBV2 and TRBJ2-7, reads EPEVTQTPSHQVTQMGQEVILRCVPISNHLYFYWYRQILGQKVEFLVSFYNNEISEKSEIFDDQFSVERPDGSNFTLKIRSTKLEDSAMYFCASSEALLILREQYFGPGTRLTVT.

This chain connects TRBV20-1 to TRBJ1-1; TRBD1 matches at 8 bases. Germline-derived CDR1 and CDR2 are DFQATT and SNEGSKA (reference sequence). The CDR3 loop spans 14 amino acids. Trimming removed 6 bases from V and 1 base from J; junction bases left unmatched: 7. CDR3 in amino acids: CSARGRTWNTEAFF. The CDR3 bases are TGCAGTGCCAGGGGGCGAACATGGAACACTGAAGCTTTCTTT.

This rearrangement joins TRBV30 to TRBJ2-4, with D possibly TRBD1 on 5 matching bases. TRBJ2-7 explains the end of the DNA better; the J call may be wrong. There are 15 residues in the CDR3. Germline values: CDR1 GTSNPN, CDR2 SVGIG (reference sequence). In nucleotides, the CDR3 is TGTGCCTGGAGTGGTAGCAGGGCAATCTCCTACGAGCAGTACTTC. Translated, it gives CAWSGSRAISYEQYF.

Remarks on this clonotype: The junction departs from germline at one end; a sequencing error may be responsible. This sequence joins TRBV27 and TRBJ2-4; possibly TRBD2 for D (6 bases). The DNA end favors TRBJ2-7, so the J call may be wrong. This CDR3 contains 14 residues. Germline-derived CDR1 and CDR2 are MNHEY and SMNVEV (reference sequence). CDR3 in amino acids: CVSSLYGGSYEQYF. DNA for the CDR3: TGTGTCAGCAGTTTATACGGGGGCTCCTACGAGCAGTACTTC.

The chain links TRBV12-3 or TRBV12-4 to TRBJ2-5, with TRBD1 matching 9 bases. V gave up 2 bases and J gave up 11 bases; unmatched junction bases: 3. The CDR3 length is 12 residues. In nucleotides, the CDR3 is TGTGCCAGCAGTTTACTTGGGACAGGGCAGTACTTC. Translated: CASSLLGTGQYF.